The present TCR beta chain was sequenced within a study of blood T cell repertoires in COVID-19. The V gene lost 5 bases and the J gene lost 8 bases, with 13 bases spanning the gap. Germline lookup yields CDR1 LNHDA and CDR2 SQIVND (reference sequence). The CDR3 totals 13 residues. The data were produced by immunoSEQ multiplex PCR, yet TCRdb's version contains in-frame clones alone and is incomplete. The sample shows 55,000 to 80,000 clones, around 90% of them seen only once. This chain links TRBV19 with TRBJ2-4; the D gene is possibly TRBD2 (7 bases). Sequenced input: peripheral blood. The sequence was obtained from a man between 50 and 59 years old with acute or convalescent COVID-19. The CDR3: CASSPEGGDIQYF. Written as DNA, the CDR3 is TGTGCCAGTAGTCCAGAGGGGGGGGACATTCAGTACTTC.